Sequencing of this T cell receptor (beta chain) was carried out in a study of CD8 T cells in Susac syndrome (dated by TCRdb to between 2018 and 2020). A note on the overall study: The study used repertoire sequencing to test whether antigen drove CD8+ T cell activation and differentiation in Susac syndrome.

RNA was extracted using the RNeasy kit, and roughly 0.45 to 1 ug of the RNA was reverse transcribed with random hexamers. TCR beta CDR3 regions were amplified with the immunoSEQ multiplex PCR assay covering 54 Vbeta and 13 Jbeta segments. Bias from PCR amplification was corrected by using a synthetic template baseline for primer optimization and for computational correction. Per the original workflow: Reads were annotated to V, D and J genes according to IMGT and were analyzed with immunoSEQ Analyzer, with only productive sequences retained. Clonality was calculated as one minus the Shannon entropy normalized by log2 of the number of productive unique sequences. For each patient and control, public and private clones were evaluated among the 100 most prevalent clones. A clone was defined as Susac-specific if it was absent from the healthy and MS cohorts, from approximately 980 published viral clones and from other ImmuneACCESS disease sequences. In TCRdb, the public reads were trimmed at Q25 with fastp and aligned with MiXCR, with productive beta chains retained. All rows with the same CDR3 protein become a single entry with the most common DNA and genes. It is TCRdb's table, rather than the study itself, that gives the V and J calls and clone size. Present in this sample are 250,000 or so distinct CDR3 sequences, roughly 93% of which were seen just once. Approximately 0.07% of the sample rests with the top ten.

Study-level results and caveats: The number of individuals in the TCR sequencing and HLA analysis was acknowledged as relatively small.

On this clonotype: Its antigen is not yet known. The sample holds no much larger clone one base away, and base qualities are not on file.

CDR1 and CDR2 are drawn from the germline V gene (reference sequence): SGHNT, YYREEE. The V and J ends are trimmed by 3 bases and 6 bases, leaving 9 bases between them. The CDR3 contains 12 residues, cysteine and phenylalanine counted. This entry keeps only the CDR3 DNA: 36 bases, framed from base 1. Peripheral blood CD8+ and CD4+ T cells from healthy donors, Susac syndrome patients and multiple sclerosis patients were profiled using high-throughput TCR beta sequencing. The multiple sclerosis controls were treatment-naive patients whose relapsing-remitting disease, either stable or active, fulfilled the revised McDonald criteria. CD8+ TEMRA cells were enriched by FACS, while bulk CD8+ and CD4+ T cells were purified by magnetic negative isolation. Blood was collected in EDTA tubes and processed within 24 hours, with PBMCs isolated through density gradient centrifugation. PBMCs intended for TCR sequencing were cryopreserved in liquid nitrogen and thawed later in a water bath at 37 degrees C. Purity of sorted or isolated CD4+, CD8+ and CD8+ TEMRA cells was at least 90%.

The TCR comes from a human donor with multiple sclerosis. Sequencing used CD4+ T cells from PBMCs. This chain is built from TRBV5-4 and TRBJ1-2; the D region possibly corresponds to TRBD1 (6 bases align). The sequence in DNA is TGTGCCAGCAGCTATTACAGGGATGGCTACACCTTC. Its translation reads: CASSYYRDGYTF.